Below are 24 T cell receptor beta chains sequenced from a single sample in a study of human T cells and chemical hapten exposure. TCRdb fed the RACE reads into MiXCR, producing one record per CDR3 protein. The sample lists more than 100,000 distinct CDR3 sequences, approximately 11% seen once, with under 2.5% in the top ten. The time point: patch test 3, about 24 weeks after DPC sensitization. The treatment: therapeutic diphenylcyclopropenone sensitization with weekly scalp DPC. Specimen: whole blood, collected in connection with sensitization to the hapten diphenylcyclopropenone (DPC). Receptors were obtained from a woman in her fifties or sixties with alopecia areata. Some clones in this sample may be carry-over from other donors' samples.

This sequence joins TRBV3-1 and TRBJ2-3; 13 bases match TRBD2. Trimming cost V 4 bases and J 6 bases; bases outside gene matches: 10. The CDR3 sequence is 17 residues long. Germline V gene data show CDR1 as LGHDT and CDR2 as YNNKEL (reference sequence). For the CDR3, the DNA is TGTGCCAGCAGCCCGGGACTAGCGGGGCGCCGGACGGATACGCAGTATTTT. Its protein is CASSPGLAGRRTDTQYF.

The CDR3 region has the DNA TGTGCCAGCAGCTTAGGGGACAGGGGGCAAAGGGCTTTCTTT. Residues: CASSLGDRGQRAFF. J is TRBJ1-1 and V is TRBV7-3; 12 bases are a match to TRBD1. The germline V gene has CDR1 SGHTA and CDR2 FQGTGA. V was pared by 2 bases and J by 11 bases, with 6 bases of the junction left unmatched. The CDR3 loop spans 14 amino acids.

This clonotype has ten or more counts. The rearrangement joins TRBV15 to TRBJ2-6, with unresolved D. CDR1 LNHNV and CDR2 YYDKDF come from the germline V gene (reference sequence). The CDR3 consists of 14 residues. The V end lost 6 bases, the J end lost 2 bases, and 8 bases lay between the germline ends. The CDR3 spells CATRGLTGANVLTF. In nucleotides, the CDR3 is TGTGCCACCAGGGGTTTGACTGGGGCCAACGTCCTGACTTTC.

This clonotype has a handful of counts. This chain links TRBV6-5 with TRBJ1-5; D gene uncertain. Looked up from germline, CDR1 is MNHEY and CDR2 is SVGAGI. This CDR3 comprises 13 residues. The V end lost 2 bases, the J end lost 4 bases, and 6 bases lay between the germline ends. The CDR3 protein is CASSYRENQPQHF. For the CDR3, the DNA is TGTGCCAGCAGTTACAGGGAAAATCAGCCCCAGCATTTT.

The CDR3 nucleotides read TGCGCCAGCAGCCCCGGCCCGGGGACTTTTGGTGAGCAGTTCTTC. Protein product: CASSPGPGTFGEQFF. This rearrangement joins TRBV5-1 to TRBJ2-1; possible D gene TRBD2, 6 bases. Germline V gene lookup returns CDR1 SGHRS and CDR2 YFSETQ. V dropped 4 bases and J dropped 9 bases, with 20 bases sitting between them. The CDR3 is 15 residues long.

CDR3 coding DNA: TGTGCCAGCAGCTTAAAACTAGCGGGACTGCAGTACTTC. This translates into CASSLKLAGLQYF. The V gene is TRBV13, the J gene TRBJ2-7; TRBD2 agrees at 10 bases. The CDR3 is made up of 13 amino acids. The ends lost 2 bases at V and 9 bases at J; junction bases unmatched: 4. Germline V gene sequence: CDR1 PRHDT, CDR2 FYEKMQ (reference sequence).

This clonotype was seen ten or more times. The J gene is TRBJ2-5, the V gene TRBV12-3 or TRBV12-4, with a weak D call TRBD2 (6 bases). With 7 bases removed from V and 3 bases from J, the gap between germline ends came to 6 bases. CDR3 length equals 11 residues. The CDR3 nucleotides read TGTGCCAGCACGGGGGAAGAGACCCAGTACTTC. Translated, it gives CASTGEETQYF.

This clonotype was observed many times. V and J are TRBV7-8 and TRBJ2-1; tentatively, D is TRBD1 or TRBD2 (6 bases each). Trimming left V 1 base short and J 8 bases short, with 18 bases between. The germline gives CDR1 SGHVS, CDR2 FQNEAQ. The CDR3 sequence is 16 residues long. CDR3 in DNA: TGTGCCAGCAGCTTAGAACGCCTACCACGGGGGCATGAGCAGTTCTTC. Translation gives CASSLERLPRGHEQFF.

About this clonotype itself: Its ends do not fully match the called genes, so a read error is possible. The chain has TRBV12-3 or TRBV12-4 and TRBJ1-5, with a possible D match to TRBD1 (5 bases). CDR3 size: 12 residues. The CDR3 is CGSSFWGQPQHF. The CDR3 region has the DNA TGTGGCAGCAGTTTTTGGGGGCAGCCCCAGCATTTT.

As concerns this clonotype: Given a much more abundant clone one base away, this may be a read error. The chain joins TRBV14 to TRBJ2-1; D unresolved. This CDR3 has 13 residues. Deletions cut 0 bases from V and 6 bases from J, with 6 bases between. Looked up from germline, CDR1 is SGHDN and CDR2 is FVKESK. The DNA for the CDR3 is TGTGCCAGCAGCCAAGATAGTATCAATGAGCAGTTCTTC. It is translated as CASSQDSINEQFF.

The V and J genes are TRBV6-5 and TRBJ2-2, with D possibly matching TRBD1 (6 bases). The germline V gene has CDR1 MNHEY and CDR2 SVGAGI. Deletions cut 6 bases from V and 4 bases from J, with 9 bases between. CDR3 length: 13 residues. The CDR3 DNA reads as TGTGCCAGCAGACAGGGTGGCACCGGGGAGCTGTTTTTT. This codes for CASRQGGTGELFF.

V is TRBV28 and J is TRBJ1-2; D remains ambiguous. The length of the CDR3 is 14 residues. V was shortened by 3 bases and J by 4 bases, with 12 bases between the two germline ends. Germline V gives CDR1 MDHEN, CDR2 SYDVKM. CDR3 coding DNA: TGTGCCAGCAGTTTCAACCGGGTCTTCTATGGCTACACCTTC. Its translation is CASSFNRVFYGYTF.

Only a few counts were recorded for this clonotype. CDR3 nucleotides: TGTGCCGCCGAGGGACCCAGGAACACTGAAGCTTTCTTT. Its translation: CAAEGPRNTEAFF. The rearrangement joins TRBV28 to TRBJ1-1, with D tentatively TRBD1 (5 bases). There are 13 residues in the CDR3. CDR1 and CDR2 (germline): MDHEN, SYDVKM. V gave up 11 bases and J gave up 1 base, with 14 bases separating them.

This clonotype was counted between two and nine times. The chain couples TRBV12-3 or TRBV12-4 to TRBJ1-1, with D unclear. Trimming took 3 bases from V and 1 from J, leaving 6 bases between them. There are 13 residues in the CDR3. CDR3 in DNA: TGTGCCAGCAGTTTTGAGAGGAACACTGAAGCTTTCTTT. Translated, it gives CASSFERNTEAFF.

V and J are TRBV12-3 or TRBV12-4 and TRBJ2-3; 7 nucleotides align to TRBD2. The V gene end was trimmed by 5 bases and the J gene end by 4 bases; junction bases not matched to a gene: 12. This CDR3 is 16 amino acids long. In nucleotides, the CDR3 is TGTGCCAGCAGTCGCTGGCTAGCGGCAGGCGCAGATACGCAGTATTTT. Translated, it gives CASSRWLAAGADTQYF.

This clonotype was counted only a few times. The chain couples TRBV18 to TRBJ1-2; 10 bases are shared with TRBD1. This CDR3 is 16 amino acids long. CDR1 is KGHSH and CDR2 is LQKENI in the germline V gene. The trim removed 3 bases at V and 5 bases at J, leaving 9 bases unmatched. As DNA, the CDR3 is TGTGCCAGCTCACCGGGACAGGGGCGACAGTCGTATGGCTACACCTTC. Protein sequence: CASSPGQGRQSYGYTF.

The CDR3 DNA follows: TGTGCCAGCAGTTTGGGAGGGGGGCAGTACTTC. Translation: CASSLGGGQYF. This chain joins TRBV12-3 or TRBV12-4 and TRBJ2-7, with a weak D call TRBD2 (7 bases). V was clipped by 3 bases and J by 9 bases, with 9 bases between them. The CDR3 spans 11 residues.

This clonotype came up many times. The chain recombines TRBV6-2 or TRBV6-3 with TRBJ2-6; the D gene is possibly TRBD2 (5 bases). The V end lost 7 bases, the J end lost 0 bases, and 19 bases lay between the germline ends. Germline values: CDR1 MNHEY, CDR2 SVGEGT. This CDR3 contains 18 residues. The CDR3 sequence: CASIGIMDPFSGANVLTF. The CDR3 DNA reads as TGTGCCAGCATCGGGATCATGGATCCCTTCTCTGGGGCCAACGTCCTGACTTTC.

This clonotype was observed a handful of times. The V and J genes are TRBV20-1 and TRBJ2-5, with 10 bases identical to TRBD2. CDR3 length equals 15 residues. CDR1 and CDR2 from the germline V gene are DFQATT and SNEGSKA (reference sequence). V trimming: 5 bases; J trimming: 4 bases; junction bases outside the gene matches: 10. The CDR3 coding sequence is TGCAGTGCTCTGCGGCCAGCGGGAGGGGTAGAGACCCAGTACTTC. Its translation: CSALRPAGGVETQYF.

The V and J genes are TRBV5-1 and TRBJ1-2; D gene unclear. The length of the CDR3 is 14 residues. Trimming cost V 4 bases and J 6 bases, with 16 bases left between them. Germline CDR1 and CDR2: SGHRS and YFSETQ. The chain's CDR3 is CASSPGQVFDGYTF. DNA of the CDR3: TGCGCCAGCAGCCCCGGGCAGGTCTTCGATGGCTACACCTTC.

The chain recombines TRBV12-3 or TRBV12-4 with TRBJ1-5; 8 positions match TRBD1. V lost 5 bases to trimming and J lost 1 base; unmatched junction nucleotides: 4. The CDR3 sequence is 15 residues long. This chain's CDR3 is CASSPWDRSNQPQHF. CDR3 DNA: TGTGCCAGCAGTCCATGGGACAGGAGCAATCAGCCCCAGCATTTT.

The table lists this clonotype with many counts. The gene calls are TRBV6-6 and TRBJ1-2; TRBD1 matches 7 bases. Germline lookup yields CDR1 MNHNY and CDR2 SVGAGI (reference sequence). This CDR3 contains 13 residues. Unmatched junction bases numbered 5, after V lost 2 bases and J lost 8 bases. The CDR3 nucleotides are TGTGCCAGCAGTTACCCTGGGACAGAGGGCTACACCTTC. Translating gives CASSYPGTEGYTF.

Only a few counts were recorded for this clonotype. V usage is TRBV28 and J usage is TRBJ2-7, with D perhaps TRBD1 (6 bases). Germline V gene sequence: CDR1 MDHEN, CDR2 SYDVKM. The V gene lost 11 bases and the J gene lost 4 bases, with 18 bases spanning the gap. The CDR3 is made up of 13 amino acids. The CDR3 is CACQGTPLYEQYF. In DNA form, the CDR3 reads TGTGCCTGCCAGGGGACACCACTGTACGAGCAGTACTTC.

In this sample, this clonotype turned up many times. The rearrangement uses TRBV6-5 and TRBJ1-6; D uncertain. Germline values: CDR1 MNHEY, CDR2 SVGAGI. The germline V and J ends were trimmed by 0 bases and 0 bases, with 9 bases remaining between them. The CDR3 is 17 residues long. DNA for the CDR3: TGTGCCAGCAGTTACTCGGGGAGGAGCTCCTATAATTCACCCCTCCACTTT. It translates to CASSYSGRSSYNSPLHF.